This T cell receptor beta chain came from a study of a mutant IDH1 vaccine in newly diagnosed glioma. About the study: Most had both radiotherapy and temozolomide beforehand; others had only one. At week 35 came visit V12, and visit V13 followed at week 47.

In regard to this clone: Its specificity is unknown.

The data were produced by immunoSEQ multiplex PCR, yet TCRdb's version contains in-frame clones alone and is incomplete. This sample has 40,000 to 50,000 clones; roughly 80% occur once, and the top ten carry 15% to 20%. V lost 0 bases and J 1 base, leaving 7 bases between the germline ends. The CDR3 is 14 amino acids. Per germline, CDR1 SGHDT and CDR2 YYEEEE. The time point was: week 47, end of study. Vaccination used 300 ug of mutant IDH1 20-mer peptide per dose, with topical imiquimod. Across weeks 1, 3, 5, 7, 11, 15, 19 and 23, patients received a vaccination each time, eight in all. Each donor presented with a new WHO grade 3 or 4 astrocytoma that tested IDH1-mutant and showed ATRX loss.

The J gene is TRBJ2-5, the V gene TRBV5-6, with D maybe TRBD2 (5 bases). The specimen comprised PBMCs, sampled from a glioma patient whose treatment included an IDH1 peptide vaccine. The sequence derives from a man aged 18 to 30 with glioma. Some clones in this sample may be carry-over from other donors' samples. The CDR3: CASSLGTVQETQYF. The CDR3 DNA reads TGTGCCAGCAGCTTGGGGACTGTCCAAGAGACCCAGTACTTC.